The sequence of this T cell receptor beta chain was determined in a study of cytomegalovirus exposure and HLA in healthy donors. CDR1 and CDR2 from the germline V gene are SGHNT and YENEEA. The V end lost 1 base, the J end lost 4 bases, and 7 bases lay between the germline ends. This CDR3 comprises 14 residues. PCR used 60 Vbeta primers and 13 Jbeta primers. Here immunoSEQ multiplex PCR was the method, and the copy in TCRdb shows in-frame clones only, minus some. The sample carries roughly 200,000 clones, around 80% recorded once. The chain links TRBV11-3 to TRBJ1-4; D is ambiguous. This clonotype originated in a woman aged 25 to 45 in good health and CMV-seropositive. The sequenced sample consisted of PBMCs. CDR3 loop: CASSLGRFNEKLFF. For the CDR3, the DNA is TGTGCCAGCAGCTTAGGGCGGTTTAATGAAAAACTGTTTTTT.